The entry that follows covers one T cell receptor (beta chain) sequence. Its antigen is unknown. The length of the CDR3 is 16 residues. The V and J ends lost 4 bases and 6 bases respectively, with 18 bases between them. Germline V CDR1 and CDR2: LNHDA, SQIVND (reference sequence). The protocol was immunoSEQ multiplex PCR, while the TCRdb copy is restricted to in-frame clones and leaves out a portion. The sample holds 150,000 to 200,000 clones, just over 90% seen once. The data belong to a study of T cell responses to AZD1222 COVID-19 vaccine. Looking at the study overall: Second-dose intervals near 4 or 12 weeks were combined.

Study-wide points: Donors were mostly white British, more females; clonal diversity possibly underestimated.

This chain connects TRBV19 to TRBJ2-2; perhaps TRBD2 as D (6 bases). The material sequenced was peripheral blood, taken on day 0 of AZD1222 vaccination. This clonotype was obtained from an adult in good health. CDR3 sequence (DNA): TGTGCCAGTAGTAAGCCGGGACTCGTACCGGCCGGGGAGCTGTTTTTT. This codes for CASSKPGLVPAGELFF.